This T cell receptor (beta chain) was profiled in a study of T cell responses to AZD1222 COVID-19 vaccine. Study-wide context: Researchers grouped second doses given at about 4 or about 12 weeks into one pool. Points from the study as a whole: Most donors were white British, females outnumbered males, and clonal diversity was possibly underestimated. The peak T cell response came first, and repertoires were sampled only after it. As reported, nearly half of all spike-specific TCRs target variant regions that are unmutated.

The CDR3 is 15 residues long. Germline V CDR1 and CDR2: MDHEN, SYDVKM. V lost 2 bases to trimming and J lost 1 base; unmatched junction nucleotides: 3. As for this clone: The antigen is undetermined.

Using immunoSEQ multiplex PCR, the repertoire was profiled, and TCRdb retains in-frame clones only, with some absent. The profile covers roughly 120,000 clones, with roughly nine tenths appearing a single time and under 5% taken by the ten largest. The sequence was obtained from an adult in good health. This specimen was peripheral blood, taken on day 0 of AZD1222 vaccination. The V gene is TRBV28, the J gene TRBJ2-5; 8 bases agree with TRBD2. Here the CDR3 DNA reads TGTGCCAGCAGTTTACCAGGGACTAGCCAAGAGACCCAGTACTTC. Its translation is CASSLPGTSQETQYF.